Below, 11 T cell receptor beta chains from the same sample are listed, as sequenced in a study of patients and donors after allogeneic stem cell transplantation. TCRdb reanalysed the RT-PCR reads using MiXCR and keeps one entry per CDR3 protein. The sample includes 410,000 or so distinct CDR3 sequences, 15% to 20% of them seen just once. The sample consisted of blood, either unsorted or a sorted T cell fraction (not recorded which). The source is a human donor who was either an allogeneic HSCT recipient or a stem cell or donor lymphocyte infusion donor (not recorded which). It is not recorded whose cells these are; they may come from a transplant donor.

The J gene is TRBJ2-2, the V gene TRBV4-3; 7 bases match TRBD1. After removal of 4 bases from V and 0 bases from J, the junction contained 8 bases not matched to a gene. The CDR3 runs 17 residues. Germline CDR1 reads LGHNA; CDR2 reads YSLEER. The CDR3, as DNA: TGCGCCAGCAGCCCGGCTGAAGACAGGGCGAACACCGGGGAGCTGTTTTTT. Protein: CASSPAEDRANTGELFF.

This chain joins TRBV5-1 and TRBJ2-1; TRBD1 matches 9 bases. Trimming cost V 3 bases and J 8 bases; bases outside gene matches: 9. Per the germline V gene, CDR1 is SGHRS and CDR2 is YFSETQ. The CDR3 has 15 residues. CDR3 bases: TGCGCCAGCAGCTCCGGGACAGGGTATGGCGATGAGCAGTTCTTC. Residues: CASSSGTGYGDEQFF.

This rearrangement joins TRBV12-3 or TRBV12-4 to TRBJ1-2; D unclear. Trimming pared 5 bases from V and 8 bases from J, leaving 15 bases between. The CDR3 consists of 13 residues. The CDR3 coding sequence is TGTGCCAGCAGTGTCCAAGGCTTGGGGGGCTACACCTTC. Encoded protein: CASSVQGLGGYTF.

The table lists this clonotype with many counts. The chain employs TRBV12-3 or TRBV12-4 and TRBJ2-3; D gene ambiguous. V gave up 2 bases and J gave up 1 base, with 10 bases separating them. The CDR3 totals 15 residues. The CDR3 protein is CASSLQRTGTDTQYF. In nucleotides, the CDR3 is TGTGCCAGCAGTTTACAGCGCACAGGCACAGATACGCAGTATTTT.

This clonotype appeared a few times. V and J are TRBV9 and TRBJ2-4, with D possibly called TRBD1 or TRBD2 (5 bases each). The CDR3 covers 14 residues. Trimming left V 2 bases short and J 9 bases short, with 15 bases between. CDR1 is SGDLS, CDR2 YYNGEE, per germline. The CDR3 loop is CASSVGPLAGIQYF. CDR3 in DNA: TGTGCCAGCAGCGTGGGGCCCTTGGCGGGCATTCAGTACTTC. The complete variable domain, with remaining parts taken from reference TRBV9 and TRBJ2-4, reads DSGVTQTPKHLITATGQRVTLRCSPRSGDLSVYWYQQSLDQGLQFLIQYYNGEERAKGNILERFSAQQFPDLHSELNLSSLELGDSALYFCASSVGPLAGIQYFGAGTRLSVL.

The rearrangement joins TRBV2 to TRBJ1-1; TRBD1 agrees at 7 bases. Germline CDR1 is SNHLY and CDR2 is FYNNEI. The CDR3 loop spans 13 amino acids. J lost 7 bases, V lost 5 bases, and 7 bases had no gene match. CDR3 in DNA: TGTGCCAGCAGTCAATACCGGGACAGTGAAGCTTTCTTT. The encoded protein is CASSQYRDSEAFF.

In this sample, this clonotype turned up a few times. The chain carries TRBV3-1 and TRBJ2-2; no definite D call. Germline V lookup: CDR1 LGHDT, CDR2 YNNKEL (reference sequence). V dropped 3 bases and J dropped 2 bases, with 10 bases sitting between them. The CDR3 totals 15 residues. The CDR3: CASSHLAHNTGELFF. CDR3 DNA sequence: TGTGCCAGCAGCCACTTGGCGCATAACACCGGGGAGCTGTTTTTT.

The chain carries TRBV11-2 and TRBJ1-1; D is undetermined. The germline CDR1 and CDR2 sequences are SGHAT and FQNNGV. Trimming took 1 base from V and 0 from J, leaving 9 bases between them. CDR3 length equals 15 residues. The CDR3 reads CASSLVGRVNTEAFF. CDR3 bases: TGTGCCAGCAGCTTAGTGGGCAGAGTGAACACTGAAGCTTTCTTT.

Only a few counts were recorded for this clonotype. V and J are TRBV7-9 and TRBJ2-3; tentative D call: TRBD2 (5 bases). Germline values: CDR1 SEHNR, CDR2 FQNEAQ (reference sequence). V shed 5 bases and J shed 9 bases, with 15 bases lying between them. The CDR3 loop spans 13 amino acids. The CDR3 is CASSPSTRATQYF. In DNA form, the CDR3 reads TGTGCCAGCAGCCCTAGTACTAGGGCCACGCAGTATTTT.

This clonotype was seen at least ten times. The chain has TRBV6-1 and TRBJ2-7, with D maybe TRBD1 (6 bases). V was clipped by 5 bases and J by 1 base, with 9 bases between them. Germline lookup yields CDR1 MNHNS and CDR2 SASEGT. There are 13 residues in the CDR3. The CDR3 here is CASSKGQSYEQYF. The CDR3 DNA follows: TGTGCCAGCAGTAAAGGACAGTCCTACGAGCAGTACTTC.

The chain is built from TRBV7-2 and TRBJ2-5; possible D gene TRBD2, 6 bases. This CDR3 spans 13 amino acids. The V end was cut by 1 base, the J end by 6 bases, with 9 bases between. The germline V gene encodes CDR1 SGHTA and CDR2 FQGNSA. The CDR3 protein is CASSLDGGKTQYF. CDR3 DNA: TGTGCCAGCAGCTTAGACGGGGGAAAGACCCAGTACTTC.